This T cell receptor (beta chain) appears in the sequencing data of a study of regulatory T cells in long-lasting Graves disease (dated by TCRdb to the early 2020s). With respect to the entire study: Antithyroid drugs had been taken for less than 3 months by newly diagnosed Graves' disease patients. A total of roughly 35 samples underwent TCR sequencing: about 13 from persistent and around 20 from newly diagnosed Graves' disease patients. Persistent Graves' disease patients were compared with newly diagnosed Graves' disease patients by peripheral blood TCR sequencing and RNA sequencing. The study took place in China and was registered as a clinical trial.

Receptor amplification or capture employed multiplex PCR. Sequencing was carried out with an Illumina HiSeq 4000. CDR3 regions were amplified by Arm-PCR with iRepertoire HTBI primers to construct TCR beta libraries. Before sequencing, the PCR products underwent gel purification. The original methods were these. Across samples, 60 to 75 TRBV and around 15 TRBJ segments were identified and used for gene usage analysis of CDR3 amino acid clonotypes. COPE and FqMerger were used to merge the filtered high-quality paired reads into contigs. Contigs were aligned with BLAST to IMGT TRBV, TRBD and TRBJ reference genes, and CDR3 was defined per IMGT. Clonotypes above 0.1% frequency were classified as highly expanded clones. Repertoire diversity was measured by Shannon entropy, and V-J evenness by the Gini coefficient. A clonotype was considered public if more than one individual shared it. The public reads were reprocessed in TCRdb via fastp at Q25 and MiXCR, keeping in-frame beta chains. When rows share a CDR3 protein, they turn into one entry using the most common DNA and genes. The V and J calls and clone size come from TCRdb's table, not from the authors' own analysis. The sample records about 500,000 distinct CDR3 sequences, 15% to 20% of which are singletons. 10% to 15% of the sample goes to the ten largest clones.

Summary of the overall study and its limitations: The small sample size was acknowledged by the authors as a limitation that may reduce accuracy. Lower TCR Shannon entropy and fewer highly expanded clones were observed in persistent Graves' disease patients than in newly diagnosed patients, which suggested clonal expansion. Preferential use of TRBV28, TRBJ1-2 and TRBJ2-5 was observed in persistent disease, whereas TRBV20-1 and TRBJ2-1 were favored in newly diagnosed disease. Only peripheral blood was studied, because thyroid tissue, the primary lesion, was inaccessible. Only the TCR beta chain was sequenced and analyzed. Persistent patients shared more public clonotypes among themselves (2,741) than newly diagnosed patients did (more than 950).

Taken from cysteine to phenylalanine, the CDR3 has 11 residues. Only the CDR3 DNA is retained, 33 bases long and in frame from the first base. Per the germline V gene, SGHRS is the CDR1 and YFSETQ is the CDR2. As concerns this clonotype: Its antigen is still unknown. Germline and junction disagree at one end, which may indicate a read error.

Explained via the paper, the time point label denotes: newly diagnosed GD, antithyroid drugs for less than 3 months. For both TCR sequencing and RNA sequencing, RNA was extracted from PBMCs using TRIzol. The diagnosis of Graves' disease was made according to American Thyroid Association guidelines. The patients came from an endocrinology department in Xi'an, China. From each patient, 7.5 to 9.5 milliliters of peripheral blood was collected into an EDTA anticoagulant tube. PBMCs were isolated by Ficoll Paque Plus density gradient separation without further T cell sorting. An Agilent 2100 Bioanalyzer and agarose gel were used to check RNA quality, and a NanoDrop 2000 was used to measure RNA concentration. These data also formed part of another study, on T cells in Graves' hyperthyroidism and ophthalmopathy. The second publication reports: Graves' hyperthyroidism was defined as stable when no progression to ophthalmopathy occurred over 18 months of follow-up. The hyperthyroidism patients were between 18 and 65 years old and newly diagnosed, with a disease duration of less than 2 months. Patients with uncontrolled infections, other autoimmune diseases, pregnancy or lactation were excluded. Diagnoses relied on clinical symptoms, serum thyroxine and TRAb, thyroid ultrasound and orbital computed tomography. The TCR CDR3 was subjected to a first round of RT-PCR using the HTBI primer set and the Qiagen OneStep RT-PCR kit. Most expanded thyroid clonotypes (frequency above 0.001) were also detected in blood, suggesting blood repertoires may reflect thyroid immune responses. A 13 V-J signature model separated ophthalmopathy from stable hyperthyroidism, with approximately 86% sensitivity and just under 84% specificity in cross-validation and 80%/75% in testing. In validation, the model predicted progression to ophthalmopathy with about 71% sensitivity and 72% to 75% specificity, a median of about six months before onset. TCR V-J signatures able to tell the groups apart were searched for in a discovery cohort of some 100 patients, of whom more than 40 had Graves' ophthalmopathy and 57 had stable Graves' hyperthyroidism. Whether ophthalmopathy could be predicted prospectively was tested in an independent validation cohort made up of under 20 hyperthyroidism patients plus 17 patients who later progressed to ophthalmopathy. For training and testing, the 100 or so patients in the discovery cohort were randomly divided in a 7:3 ratio. The study also compared thyroid tissue and blood T-cell repertoires from several Graves' hyperthyroidism patients. After sampling, hyperthyroidism patients received methimazole starting at 30 mg daily, and ophthalmopathy patients received high-dose intravenous methylprednisolone. The libraries were constructed in a second round of multiplex PCR and then size-selected and purified. The libraries were sequenced on an Illumina HiSeq2000 using paired-end 100 bp reads. Raw data were processed with SOAPnuke, discarding reads with adapters, uncalled bases, mean Phred below 15, or no exact constant-primer or identifier match. High-quality paired reads were merged with COPE v1.2.5, and unique nucleotide sequences were defined as clonotypes. Clonotypes were aligned to IMGT TRBV, TRBD and TRBJ reference segments using MiTCR v1.1. Only V-J combinations with frequency above 0.0001, covering roughly 99% of repertoires, were analysed. A TCS score was defined as the ratio between F50 (clonal expansion) and ExV (chaos), using BLOSUM62-based TCRdist between CDR3 peptides within each V-J. Welch's t-statistics and random forest reduced just over 500 V-J features to under 15, which were used in a naive Bayes classifier (R e1071). Sample size was not statistically predetermined, and investigators were not blinded to group allocation. According to the paper, TCR Vbeta CDR3 sequencing was carried out on over 130 peripheral blood samples, which came from 40 to 45 ophthalmopathy, around 75 hyperthyroidism and approximately 17 progressor patients.

Sample: peripheral blood mononuclear cells (PBMCs), taken at new diagnosis, from a patient treated with antithyroid drugs. This sequence was found in a man aged 40-49 years with Graves disease. Donor details come from another sample of the same person, matched by shared clones. The chain is encoded by TRBV5-1 joined to TRBJ2-1; the D gene is unclear. The nucleotide sequence reads TGCGCCGGCAGCAAAGTCAATGAGCAGTTCTTC. Its amino acids are CAGSKVNEQFF.